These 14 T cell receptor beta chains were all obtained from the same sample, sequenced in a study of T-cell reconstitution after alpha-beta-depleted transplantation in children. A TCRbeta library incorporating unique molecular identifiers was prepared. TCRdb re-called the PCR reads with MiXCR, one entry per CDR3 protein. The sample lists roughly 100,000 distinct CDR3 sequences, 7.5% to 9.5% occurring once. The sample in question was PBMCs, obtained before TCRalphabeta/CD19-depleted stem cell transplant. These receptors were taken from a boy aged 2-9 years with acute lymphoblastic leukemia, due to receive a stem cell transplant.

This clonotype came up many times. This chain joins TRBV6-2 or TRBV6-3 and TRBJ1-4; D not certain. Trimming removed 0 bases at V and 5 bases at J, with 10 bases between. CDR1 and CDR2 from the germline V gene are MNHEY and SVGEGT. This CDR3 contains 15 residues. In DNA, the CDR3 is TGTGCCAGCAGTTACTCGGGTGGCGGAAATGAAAAACTGTTTTTT. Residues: CASSYSGGGNEKLFF.

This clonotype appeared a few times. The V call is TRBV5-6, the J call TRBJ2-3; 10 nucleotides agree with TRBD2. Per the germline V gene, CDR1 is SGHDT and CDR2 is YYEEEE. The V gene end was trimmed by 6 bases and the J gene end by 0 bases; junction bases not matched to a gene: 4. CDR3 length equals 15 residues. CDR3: CASNKLAGSTDTQYF. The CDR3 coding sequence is TGTGCCAGCAACAAACTAGCGGGGAGCACAGATACGCAGTATTTT.

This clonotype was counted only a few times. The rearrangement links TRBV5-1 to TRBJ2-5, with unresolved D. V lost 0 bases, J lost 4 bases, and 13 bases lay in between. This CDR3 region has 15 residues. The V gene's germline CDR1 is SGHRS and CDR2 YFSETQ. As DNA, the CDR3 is TGCGCCAGCAGCTTGGGGGCGCCAGCTGTAGAGACCCAGTACTTC. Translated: CASSLGAPAVETQYF.

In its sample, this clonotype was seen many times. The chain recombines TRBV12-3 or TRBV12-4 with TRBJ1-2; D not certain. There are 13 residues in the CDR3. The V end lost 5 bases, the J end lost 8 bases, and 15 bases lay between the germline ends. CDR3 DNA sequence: TGTGCCAGCAGTCCTAGGCCTCCGGGCGGCTACACCTTC. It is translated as CASSPRPPGGYTF.

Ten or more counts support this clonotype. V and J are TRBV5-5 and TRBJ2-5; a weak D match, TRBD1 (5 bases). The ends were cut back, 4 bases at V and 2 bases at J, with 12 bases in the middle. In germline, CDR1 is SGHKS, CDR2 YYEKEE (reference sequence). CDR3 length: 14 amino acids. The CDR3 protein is CASSRTQAQETQYF. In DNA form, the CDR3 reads TGTGCCAGCAGCAGAACACAGGCACAAGAGACCCAGTACTTC. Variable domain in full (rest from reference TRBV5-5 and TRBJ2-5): DAGVTQSPTHLIKTRGQQVTLRCSPISGHKSVSWYQQVLGQGPQFIFQYYEKEERGRGNFPDRFSARQFPNYSSELNVNALLLGDSALYLCASSRTQAQETQYFGPGTRLLVL.

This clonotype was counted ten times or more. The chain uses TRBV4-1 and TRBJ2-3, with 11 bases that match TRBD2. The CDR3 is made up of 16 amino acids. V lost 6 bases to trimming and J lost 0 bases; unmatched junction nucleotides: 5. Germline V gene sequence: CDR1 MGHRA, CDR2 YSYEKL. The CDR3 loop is CASRHSGGASTDTQYF. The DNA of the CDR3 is TGCGCCAGCAGGCATAGCGGGGGGGCAAGCACAGATACGCAGTATTTT.

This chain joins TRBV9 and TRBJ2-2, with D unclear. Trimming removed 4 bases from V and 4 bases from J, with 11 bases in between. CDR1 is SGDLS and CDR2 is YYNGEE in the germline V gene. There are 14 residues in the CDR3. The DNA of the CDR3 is TGTGCCAGCAGCTACTCACACGGCACCGGGGAGCTGTTTTTT. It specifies CASSYSHGTGELFF.

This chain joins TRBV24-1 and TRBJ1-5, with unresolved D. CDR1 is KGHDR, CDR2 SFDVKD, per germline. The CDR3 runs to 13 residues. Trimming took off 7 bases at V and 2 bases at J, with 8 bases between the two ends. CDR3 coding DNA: TGTGCCACCAGATCTTGGGGCAATCAGCCCCAGCATTTT. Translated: CATRSWGNQPQHF.

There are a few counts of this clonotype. In nucleotides, the CDR3 is TGTGCCACCAGCAGAGATATAACAGTCACTGAAGCTTTCTTT. Translation gives CATSRDITVTEAFF. The rearrangement links TRBV15 to TRBJ1-1; the D is unclear. Looked up from germline, CDR1 is LNHNV and CDR2 is YYDKDF (reference sequence). V was clipped by 0 bases and J by 4 bases, with 9 bases between them. The CDR3 length is 14 residues.

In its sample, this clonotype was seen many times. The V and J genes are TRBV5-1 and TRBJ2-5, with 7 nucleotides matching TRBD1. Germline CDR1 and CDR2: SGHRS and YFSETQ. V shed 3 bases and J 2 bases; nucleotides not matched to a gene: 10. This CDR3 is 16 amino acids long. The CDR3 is CASSSVDRDLQETQYF. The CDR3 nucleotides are TGCGCCAGCAGCTCGGTCGACAGGGATCTTCAAGAGACCCAGTACTTC.

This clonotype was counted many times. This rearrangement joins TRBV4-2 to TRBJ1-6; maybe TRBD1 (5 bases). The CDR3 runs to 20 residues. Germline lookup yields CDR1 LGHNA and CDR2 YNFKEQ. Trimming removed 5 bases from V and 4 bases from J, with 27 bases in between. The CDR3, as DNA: TGTGCCAGCAGCGCATTGGGGGGAAGAGGCGAATCCTTGTATAATTCACCCCTCCACTTT. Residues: CASSALGGRGESLYNSPLHF.

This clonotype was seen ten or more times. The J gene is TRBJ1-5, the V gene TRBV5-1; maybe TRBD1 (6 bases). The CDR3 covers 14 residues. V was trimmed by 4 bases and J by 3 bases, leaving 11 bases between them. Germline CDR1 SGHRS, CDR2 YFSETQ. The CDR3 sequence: CASSEQGSNQPQHF. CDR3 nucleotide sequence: TGCGCCAGCAGCGAACAGGGTTCCAATCAGCCCCAGCATTTT.

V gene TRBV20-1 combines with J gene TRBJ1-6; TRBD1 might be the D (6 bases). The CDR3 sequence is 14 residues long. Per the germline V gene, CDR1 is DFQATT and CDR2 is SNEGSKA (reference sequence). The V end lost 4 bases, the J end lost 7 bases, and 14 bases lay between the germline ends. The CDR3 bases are TGCAGTGCTACAAACAGGGCGGGGAATTCACCCCTCCACTTT. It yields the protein CSATNRAGNSPLHF.

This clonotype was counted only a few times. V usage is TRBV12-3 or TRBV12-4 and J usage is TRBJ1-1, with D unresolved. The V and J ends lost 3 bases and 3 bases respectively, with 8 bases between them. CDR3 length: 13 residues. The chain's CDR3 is CASSFEEHTEAFF. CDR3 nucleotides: TGTGCCAGCAGTTTTGAGGAACACACTGAAGCTTTCTTT.